This TCR beta chain was documented in a study of human T cells and chemical hapten exposure. Study-level points and caveats: Expanded TCRs made up significantly more big CDR3 similarity clusters than controls did.

Unique molecular identifiers were attached to individual cDNA molecules within the library. TCRdb analysed the RACE reads with MiXCR anew, one entry per CDR3 protein. The sample lists 50,000 to 60,000 distinct CDR3 sequences, roughly an eighth occurring once. This clonotype was detected a few times. What it binds is not known. The time point denotes: patch test 3, about 24 weeks after DPC sensitization. Treatment specified: therapeutic diphenylcyclopropenone sensitization with weekly scalp DPC. The receptor was isolated from a man younger than 40 with alopecia areata. Some clones in this sample may be carry-over from other donors' samples. Source: whole blood, taken in connection with sensitization to the hapten diphenylcyclopropenone (DPC).

Here the CDR3 reads CASSLATPGLAYYEQYF. The CDR3 coding sequence is TGTGCCAGCAGCTTAGCAACCCCGGGACTAGCGTACTACGAGCAGTACTTC. The chain joins TRBV7-6 to TRBJ2-7; 10 bases fit TRBD2. Trimming cost V 0 bases and J 3 bases; bases outside gene matches: 8. The CDR3 runs 17 residues. The germline V gene has CDR1 SGHVS and CDR2 FNYEAQ.